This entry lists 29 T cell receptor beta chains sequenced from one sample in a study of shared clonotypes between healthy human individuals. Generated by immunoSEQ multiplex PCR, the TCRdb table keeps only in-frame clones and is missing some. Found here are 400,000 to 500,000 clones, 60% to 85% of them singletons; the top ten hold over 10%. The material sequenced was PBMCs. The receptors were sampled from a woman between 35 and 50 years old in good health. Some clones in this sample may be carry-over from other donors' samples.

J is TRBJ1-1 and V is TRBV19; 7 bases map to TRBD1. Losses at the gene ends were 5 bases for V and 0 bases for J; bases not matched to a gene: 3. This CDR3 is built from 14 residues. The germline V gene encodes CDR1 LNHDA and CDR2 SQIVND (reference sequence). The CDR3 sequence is CASSSTGLNTEAFF. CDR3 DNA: TGTGCCAGTAGTTCGACAGGGCTGAACACTGAAGCTTTCTTT.

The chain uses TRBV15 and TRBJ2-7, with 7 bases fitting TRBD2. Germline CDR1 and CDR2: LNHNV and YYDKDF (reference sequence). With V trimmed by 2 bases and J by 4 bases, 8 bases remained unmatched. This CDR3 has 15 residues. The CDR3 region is CATSRRSSGVYEQYF. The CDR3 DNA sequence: TGTGCCACCAGCAGAAGATCTAGCGGAGTATACGAGCAGTACTTC.

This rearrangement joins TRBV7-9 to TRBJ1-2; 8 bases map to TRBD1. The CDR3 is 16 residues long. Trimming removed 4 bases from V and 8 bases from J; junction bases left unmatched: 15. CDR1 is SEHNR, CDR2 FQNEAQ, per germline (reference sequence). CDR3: CASSSIQGAAVWGYTF. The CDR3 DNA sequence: TGTGCCAGCAGCTCCATCCAGGGGGCGGCGGTATGGGGCTACACCTTC.

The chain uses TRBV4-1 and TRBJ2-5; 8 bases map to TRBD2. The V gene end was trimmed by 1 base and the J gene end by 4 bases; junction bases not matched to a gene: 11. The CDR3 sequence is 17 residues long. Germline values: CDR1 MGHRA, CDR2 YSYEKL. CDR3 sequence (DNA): TGCGCCAGCAGCCAAGTCCAGCGGGAGTGGGGGGTAGAGACCCAGTACTTC. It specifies CASSQVQREWGVETQYF.

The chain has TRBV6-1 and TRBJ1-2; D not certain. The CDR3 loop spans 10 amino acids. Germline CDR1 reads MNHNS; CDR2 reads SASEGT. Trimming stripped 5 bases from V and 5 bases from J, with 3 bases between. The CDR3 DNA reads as TGTGCCAGCAGTCGGTATGGCTACACCTTC. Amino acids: CASSRYGYTF.

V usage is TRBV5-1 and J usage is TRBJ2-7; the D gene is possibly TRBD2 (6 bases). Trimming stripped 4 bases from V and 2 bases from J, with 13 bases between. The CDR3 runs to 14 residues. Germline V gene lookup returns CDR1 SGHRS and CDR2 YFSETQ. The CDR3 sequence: CASSEGGGAYEQYF. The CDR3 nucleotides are TGCGCCAGCAGCGAGGGAGGAGGGGCCTACGAGCAGTACTTC.

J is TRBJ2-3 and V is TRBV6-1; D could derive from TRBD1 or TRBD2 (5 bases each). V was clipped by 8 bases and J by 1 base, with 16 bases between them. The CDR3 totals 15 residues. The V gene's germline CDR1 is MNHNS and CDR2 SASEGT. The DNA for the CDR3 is TGTGCCAGCTCCGACGAGGGCAGGGGCACAGATACGCAGTATTTT. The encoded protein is CASSDEGRGTDTQYF.

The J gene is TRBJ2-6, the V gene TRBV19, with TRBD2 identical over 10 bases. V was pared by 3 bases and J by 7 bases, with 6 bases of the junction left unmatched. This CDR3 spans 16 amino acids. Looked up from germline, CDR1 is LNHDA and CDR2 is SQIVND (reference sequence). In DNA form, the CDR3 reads TGTGCCAGTAGTATGAGCGGGGGGGGCAGTGCCAACGTCCTGACTTTC. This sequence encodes CASSMSGGGSANVLTF.

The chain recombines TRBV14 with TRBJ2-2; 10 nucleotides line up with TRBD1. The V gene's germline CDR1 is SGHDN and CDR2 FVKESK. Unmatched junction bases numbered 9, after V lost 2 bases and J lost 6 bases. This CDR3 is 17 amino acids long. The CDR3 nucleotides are TGTGCCAGCAGCCAACCGGGGACAGGGGTTGTATCCGGGGAGCTGTTTTTT. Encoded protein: CASSQPGTGVVSGELFF.

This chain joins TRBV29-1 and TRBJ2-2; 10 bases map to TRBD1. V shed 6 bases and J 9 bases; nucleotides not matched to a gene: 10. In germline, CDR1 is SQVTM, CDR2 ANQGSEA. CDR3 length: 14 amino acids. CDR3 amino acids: CSVGQGVTGRELFF. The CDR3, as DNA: TGCAGCGTAGGACAGGGGGTAACGGGCCGGGAGCTGTTTTTT.

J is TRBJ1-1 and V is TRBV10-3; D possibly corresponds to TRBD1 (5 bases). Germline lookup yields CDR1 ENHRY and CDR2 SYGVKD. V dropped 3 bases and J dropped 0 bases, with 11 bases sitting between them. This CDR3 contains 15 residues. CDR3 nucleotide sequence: TGTGCCATCAGTGAAGGGCAGGGAATGAACACTGAAGCTTTCTTT. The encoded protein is CAISEGQGMNTEAFF.

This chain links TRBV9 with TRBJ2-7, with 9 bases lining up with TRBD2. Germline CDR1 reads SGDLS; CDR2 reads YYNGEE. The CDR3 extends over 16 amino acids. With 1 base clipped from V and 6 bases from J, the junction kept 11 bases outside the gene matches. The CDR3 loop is CASSVLGGRAHSEQYF. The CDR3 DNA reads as TGTGCCAGCAGCGTACTCGGCGGGAGGGCCCACTCCGAGCAGTACTTC. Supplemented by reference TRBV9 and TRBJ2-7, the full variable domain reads DSGVTQTPKHLITATGQRVTLRCSPRSGDLSVYWYQQSLDQGLQFLIQYYNGEERAKGNILERFSAQQFPDLHSELNLSSLELGDSALYFCASSVLGGRAHSEQYFGPGTRLTVT.

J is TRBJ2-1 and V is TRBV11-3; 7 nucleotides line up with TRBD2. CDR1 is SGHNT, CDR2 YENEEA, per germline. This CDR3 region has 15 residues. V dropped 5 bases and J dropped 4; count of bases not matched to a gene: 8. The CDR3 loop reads CASSLRLAEYNEQFF. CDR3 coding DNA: TGTGCCAGCAGCCTCCGACTAGCAGAATACAATGAGCAGTTCTTC.

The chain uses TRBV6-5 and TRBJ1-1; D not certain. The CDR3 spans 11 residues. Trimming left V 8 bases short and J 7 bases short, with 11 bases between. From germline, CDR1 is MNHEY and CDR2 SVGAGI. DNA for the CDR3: TGTGCCAGCTGGCAGTACGATGAAGCTTTCTTT. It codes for CASWQYDEAFF.

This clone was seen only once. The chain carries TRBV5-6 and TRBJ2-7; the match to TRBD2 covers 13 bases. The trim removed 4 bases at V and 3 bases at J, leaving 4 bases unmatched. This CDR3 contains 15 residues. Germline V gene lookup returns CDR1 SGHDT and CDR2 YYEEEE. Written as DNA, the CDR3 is TGTGCCAGCAGCCCGGGACTAGCGGGGATCTACGAGCAGTACTTC. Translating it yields CASSPGLAGIYEQYF. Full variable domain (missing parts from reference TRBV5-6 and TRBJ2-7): DAGVTQSPTHLIKTRGQQVTLRCSPKSGHDTVSWYQQALGQGPQFIFQYYEEEERQRGNFPDRFSGHQFPNYSSELNVNALLLGDSALYLCASSPGLAGIYEQYFGPGTRLTVT.

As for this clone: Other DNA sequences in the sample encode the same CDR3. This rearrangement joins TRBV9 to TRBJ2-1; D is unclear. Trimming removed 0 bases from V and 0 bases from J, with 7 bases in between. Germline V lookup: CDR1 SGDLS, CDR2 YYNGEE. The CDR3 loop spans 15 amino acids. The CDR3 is CASSVEWSSYNEQFF. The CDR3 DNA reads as TGTGCCAGCAGCGTAGAGTGGAGCTCCTACAATGAGCAGTTCTTC.

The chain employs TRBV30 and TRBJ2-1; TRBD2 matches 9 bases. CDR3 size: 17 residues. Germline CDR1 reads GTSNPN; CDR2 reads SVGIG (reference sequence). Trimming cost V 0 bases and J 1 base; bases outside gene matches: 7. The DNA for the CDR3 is TGTGCCTGGAGTGTAATCGAACTAGCGGGTTCCTACAATGAGCAGTTCTTC. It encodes CAWSVIELAGSYNEQFF.

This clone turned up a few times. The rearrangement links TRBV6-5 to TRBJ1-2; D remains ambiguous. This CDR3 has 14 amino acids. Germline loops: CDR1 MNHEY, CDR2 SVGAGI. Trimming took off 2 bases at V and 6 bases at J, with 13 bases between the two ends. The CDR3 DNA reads TGTGCCAGCAGTTACCGGTCCCCGAGGGATGGCTACACCTTC. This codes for CASSYRSPRDGYTF.

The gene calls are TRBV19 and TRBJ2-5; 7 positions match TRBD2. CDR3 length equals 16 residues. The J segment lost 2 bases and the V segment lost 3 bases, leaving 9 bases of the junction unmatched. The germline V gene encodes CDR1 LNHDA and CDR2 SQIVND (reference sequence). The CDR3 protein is CASSMGTKGRQETQYF. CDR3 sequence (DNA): TGTGCCAGTAGTATGGGGACTAAGGGACGACAAGAGACCCAGTACTTC.

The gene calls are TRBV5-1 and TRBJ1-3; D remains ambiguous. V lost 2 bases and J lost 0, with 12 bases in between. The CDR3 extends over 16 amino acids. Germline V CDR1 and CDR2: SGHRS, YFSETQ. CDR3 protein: CASSFGAADSGNTIYF. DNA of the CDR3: TGCGCCAGCAGCTTCGGAGCGGCGGACTCTGGAAACACCATATATTTT.

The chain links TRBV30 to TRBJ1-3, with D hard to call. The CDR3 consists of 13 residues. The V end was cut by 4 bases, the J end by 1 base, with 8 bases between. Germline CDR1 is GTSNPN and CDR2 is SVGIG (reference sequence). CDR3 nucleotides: TGTGCCTGGACCCCCCTATCTGGAAACACCATATATTTT. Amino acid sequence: CAWTPLSGNTIYF.

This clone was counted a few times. CDR3 region: CASSLSMGGEPKAFF. CDR3 DNA sequence: TGTGCCAGCAGTTTATCGATGGGGGGGGAGCCGAAGGCTTTCTTT. The chain couples TRBV28 to TRBJ1-1, with a possible D match to TRBD1 (5 bases). The CDR3 loop spans 15 amino acids. Trimming cost V 1 base and J 11 bases, with 20 bases left between them. Germline V gene sequence: CDR1 MDHEN, CDR2 SYDVKM.

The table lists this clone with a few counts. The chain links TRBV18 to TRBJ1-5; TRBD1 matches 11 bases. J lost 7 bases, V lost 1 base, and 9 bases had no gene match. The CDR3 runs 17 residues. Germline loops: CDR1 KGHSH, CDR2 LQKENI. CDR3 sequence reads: CASSPRGQGAGVQPQHF. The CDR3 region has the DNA TGTGCCAGCTCACCACGAGGACAGGGGGCAGGGGTCCAGCCCCAGCATTTT.

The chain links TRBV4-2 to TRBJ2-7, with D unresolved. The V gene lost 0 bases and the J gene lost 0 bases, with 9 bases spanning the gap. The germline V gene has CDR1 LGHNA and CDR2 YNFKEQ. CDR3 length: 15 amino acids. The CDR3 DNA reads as TGTGCCAGCAGCCAAGATGGGTCGACCTCCTACGAGCAGTACTTC. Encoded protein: CASSQDGSTSYEQYF.

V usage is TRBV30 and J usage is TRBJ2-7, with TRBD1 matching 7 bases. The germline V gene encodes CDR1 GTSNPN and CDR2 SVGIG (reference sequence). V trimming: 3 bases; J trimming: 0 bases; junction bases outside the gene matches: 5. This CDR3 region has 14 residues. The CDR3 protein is CAWRYRDSSYEQYF. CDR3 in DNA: TGTGCCTGGAGGTACAGGGACAGCTCCTACGAGCAGTACTTC.

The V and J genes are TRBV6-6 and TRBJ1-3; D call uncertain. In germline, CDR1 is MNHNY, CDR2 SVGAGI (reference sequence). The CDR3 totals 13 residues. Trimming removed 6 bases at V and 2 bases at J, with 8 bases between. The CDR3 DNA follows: TGTGCCAGCAGGGGGTGGGCTGGAAACACCATATATTTT. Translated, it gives CASRGWAGNTIYF.

CDR3 in DNA: TGTGCCATCAGCCCAGGAGCGGGAGGAAGGAACACCGGGGAGCTGTTTTTT. It encodes CAISPGAGGRNTGELFF. This sequence joins TRBV10-3 and TRBJ2-2, with 9 bases that match TRBD2. The CDR3 is 17 residues long. Looked up from germline, CDR1 is ENHRY and CDR2 is SYGVKD. The J segment lost 1 base and the V segment lost 6 bases, leaving 9 bases of the junction unmatched.

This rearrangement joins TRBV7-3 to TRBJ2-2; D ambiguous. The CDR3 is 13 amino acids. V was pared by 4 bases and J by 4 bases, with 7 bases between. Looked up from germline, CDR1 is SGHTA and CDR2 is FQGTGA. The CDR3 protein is CASSSVGTGELFF. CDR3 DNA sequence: TGTGCCAGCAGCTCTGTGGGCACCGGGGAGCTGTTTTTT.

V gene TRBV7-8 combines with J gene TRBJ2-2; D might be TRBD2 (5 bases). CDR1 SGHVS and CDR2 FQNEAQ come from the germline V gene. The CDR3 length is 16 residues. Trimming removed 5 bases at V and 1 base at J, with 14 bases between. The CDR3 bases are TGTGCCAGCAGCCCGTGGTCCGGGGAGAACACCGGGGAGCTGTTTTTT. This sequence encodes CASSPWSGENTGELFF.